This T cell receptor beta chain was captured by sequencing in a study of blood T cell repertoires in COVID-19. Clones were sequenced by immunoSEQ multiplex PCR, and TCRdb holds only the in-frame ones, with some missing. The sample yields hundreds of thousands of clones, around 86% seen once. Specimen: PBMCs or T cells enriched from blood (not recorded which). This TCR derives from a man between 18 and 35 years old who had recovered from COVID-19.

The CDR3 spells CASRDSGTSTYTQYF. In DNA, the CDR3 is TGCGCCAGCAGAGATAGCGGGACCTCAACTTATACGCAGTATTTT. The rearrangement joins TRBV5-1 to TRBJ2-3; TRBD2 agrees at 8 bases. The CDR3 loop spans 15 amino acids. The junction had 12 bases not matched to a gene; V was cut back by 5 bases and J by 7 bases. Germline V lookup: CDR1 SGHRS, CDR2 YFSETQ.